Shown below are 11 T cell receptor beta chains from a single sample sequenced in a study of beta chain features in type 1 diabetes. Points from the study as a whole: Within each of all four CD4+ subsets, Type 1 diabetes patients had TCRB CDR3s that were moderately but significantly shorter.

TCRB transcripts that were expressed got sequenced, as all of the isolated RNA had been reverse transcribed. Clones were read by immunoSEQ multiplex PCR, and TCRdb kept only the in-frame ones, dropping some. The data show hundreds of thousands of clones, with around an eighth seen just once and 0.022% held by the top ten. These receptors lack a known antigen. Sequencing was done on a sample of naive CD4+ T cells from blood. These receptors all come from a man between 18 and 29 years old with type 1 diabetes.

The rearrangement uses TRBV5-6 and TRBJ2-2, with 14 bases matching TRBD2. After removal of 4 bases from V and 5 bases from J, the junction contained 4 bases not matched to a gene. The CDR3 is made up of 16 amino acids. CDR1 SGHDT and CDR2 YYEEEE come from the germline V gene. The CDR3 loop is CASSLGLAGETGELFF. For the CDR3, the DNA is TGTGCCAGCAGCCTGGGACTAGCGGGGGAGACCGGGGAGCTGTTTTTT.

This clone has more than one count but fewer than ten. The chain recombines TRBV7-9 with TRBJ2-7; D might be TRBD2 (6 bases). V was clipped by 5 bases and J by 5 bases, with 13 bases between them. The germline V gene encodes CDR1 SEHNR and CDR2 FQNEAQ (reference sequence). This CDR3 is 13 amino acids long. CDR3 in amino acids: CASSPREVHEQYF. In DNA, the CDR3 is TGTGCCAGCAGCCCGAGGGAGGTCCACGAGCAGTACTTC.

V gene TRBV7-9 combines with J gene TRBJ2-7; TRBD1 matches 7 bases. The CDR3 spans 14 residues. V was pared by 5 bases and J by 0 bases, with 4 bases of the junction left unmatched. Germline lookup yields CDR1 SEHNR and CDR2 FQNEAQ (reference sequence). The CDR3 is CASSPTGVSYEQYF. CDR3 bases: TGTGCCAGCAGCCCCACAGGGGTCTCCTACGAGCAGTACTTC.

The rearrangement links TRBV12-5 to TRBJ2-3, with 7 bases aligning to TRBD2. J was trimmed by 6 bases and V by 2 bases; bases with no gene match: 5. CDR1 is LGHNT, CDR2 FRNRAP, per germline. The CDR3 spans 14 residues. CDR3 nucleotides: TGTGCTAGTGGTTTGAGGGACTACCGGGATACGCAGTATTTT. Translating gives CASGLRDYRDTQYF.

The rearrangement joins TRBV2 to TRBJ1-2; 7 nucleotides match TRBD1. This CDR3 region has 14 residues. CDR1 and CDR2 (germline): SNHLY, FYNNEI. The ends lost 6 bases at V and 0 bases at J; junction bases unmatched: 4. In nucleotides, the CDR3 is TGTGCCAGCAGGGGGGACAGTGCTAACTATGGCTACACCTTC. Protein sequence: CASRGDSANYGYTF.

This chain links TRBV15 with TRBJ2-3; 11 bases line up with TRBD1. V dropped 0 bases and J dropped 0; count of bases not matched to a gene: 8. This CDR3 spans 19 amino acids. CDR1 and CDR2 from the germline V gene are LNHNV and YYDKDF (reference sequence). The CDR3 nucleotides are TGTGCCACCAGCAGAGATGGTGTAGGGACAGGGGGTAGCACAGATACGCAGTATTTT. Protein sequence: CATSRDGVGTGGSTDTQYF.

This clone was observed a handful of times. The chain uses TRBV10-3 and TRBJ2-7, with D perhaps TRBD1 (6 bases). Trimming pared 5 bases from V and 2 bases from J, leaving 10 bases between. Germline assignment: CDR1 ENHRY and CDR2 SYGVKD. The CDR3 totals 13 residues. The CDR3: CAISTGQTYEQYF. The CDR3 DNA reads TGTGCCATCAGTACTGGACAGACCTACGAGCAGTACTTC.

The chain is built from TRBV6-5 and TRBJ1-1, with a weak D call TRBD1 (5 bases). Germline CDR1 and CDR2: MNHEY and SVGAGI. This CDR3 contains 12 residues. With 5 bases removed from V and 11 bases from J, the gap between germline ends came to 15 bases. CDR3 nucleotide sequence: TGTGCCAGCAGTGGGGACCTTACTAGGGCTTTCTTT. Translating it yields CASSGDLTRAFF.

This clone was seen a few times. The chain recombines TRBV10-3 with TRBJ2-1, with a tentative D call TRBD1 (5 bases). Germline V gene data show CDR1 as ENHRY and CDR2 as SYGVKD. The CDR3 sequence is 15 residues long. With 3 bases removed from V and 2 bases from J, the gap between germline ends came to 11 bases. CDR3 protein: CAISELTVPYNEQFF. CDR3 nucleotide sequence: TGTGCCATCAGTGAATTGACAGTTCCCTACAATGAGCAGTTCTTC.

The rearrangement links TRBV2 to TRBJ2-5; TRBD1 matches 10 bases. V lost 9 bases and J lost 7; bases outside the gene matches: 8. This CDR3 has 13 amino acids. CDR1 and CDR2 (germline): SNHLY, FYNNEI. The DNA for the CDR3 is TGTGCCAGTACGGGACAGGGGTATGGGACCCAGTACTTC. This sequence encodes CASTGQGYGTQYF.

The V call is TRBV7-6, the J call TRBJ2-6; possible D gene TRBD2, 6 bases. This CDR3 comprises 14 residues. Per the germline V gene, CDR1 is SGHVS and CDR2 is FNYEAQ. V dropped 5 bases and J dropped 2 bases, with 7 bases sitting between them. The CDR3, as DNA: TGTGCCAGCAGCCGCGGGGCTGGGGCCAACGTCCTGACTTTC. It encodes CASSRGAGANVLTF.